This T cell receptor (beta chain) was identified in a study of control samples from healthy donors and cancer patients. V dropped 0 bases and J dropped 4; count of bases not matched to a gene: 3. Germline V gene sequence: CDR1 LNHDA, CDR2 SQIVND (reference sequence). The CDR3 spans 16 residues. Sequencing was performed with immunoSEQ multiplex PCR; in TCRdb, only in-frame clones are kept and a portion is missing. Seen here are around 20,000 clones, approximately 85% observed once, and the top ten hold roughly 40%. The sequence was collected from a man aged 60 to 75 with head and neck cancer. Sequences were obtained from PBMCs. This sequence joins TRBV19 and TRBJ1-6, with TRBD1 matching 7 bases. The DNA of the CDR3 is TGTGCCAGTAGTATAGATGCAGGGGGATATAATTCACCCCTCCACTTT. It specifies CASSIDAGGYNSPLHF. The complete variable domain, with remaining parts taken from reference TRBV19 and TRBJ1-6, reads DGGITQSPKYLFRKEGQNVTLSCEQNLNHDAMYWYRQDPGQGLRLIYYSQIVNDFQKGDIAEGYSVSREKKESFPLTVTSAQKNPTAFYLCASSIDAGGYNSPLHFGNGTRLTVT.